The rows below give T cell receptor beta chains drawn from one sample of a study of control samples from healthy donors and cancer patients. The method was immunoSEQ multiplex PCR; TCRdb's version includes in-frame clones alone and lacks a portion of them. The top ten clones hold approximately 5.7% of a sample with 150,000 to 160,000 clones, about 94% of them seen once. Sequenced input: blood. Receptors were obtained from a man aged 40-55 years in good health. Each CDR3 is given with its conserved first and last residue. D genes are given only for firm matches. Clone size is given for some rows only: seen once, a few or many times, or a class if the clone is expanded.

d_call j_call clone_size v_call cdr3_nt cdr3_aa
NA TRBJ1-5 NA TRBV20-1 TGCAGTGCTAGTCCGGACCACAATCAGCCCCAGCATTTT CSASPDHNQPQHF
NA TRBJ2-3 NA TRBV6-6 TGTGCCAGCAGTTACTTTGGGTCGTCAGATACGCAGTATTTT CASSYFGSSDTQYF
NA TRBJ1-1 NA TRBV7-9 TGTGCCAGCAGCTTAGCCAGGGTGAACACTGAAGCTTTCTTT CASSLARVNTEAFF
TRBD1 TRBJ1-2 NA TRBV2 TGTGCCAGCAGTGACGGACAGGCCAACTATGGCTACACCTTC CASSDGQANYGYTF
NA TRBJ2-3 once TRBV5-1 TGCGCCAGTAGCGACGGTCCCAGCACAGATACGCAGTATTTT CASSDGPSTDTQYF
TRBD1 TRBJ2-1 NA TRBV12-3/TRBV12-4 TGTGCCAGCAGACAGGGGGCGCGGAATGAGCAGTTCTTC CASRQGARNEQFF
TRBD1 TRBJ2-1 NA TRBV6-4 TGTGCCAGCAGCAGGGGGTTTGGTATCAATGAGCAGTTCTTC CASSRGFGINEQFF
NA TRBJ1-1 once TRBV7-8 TGTGCCAGCAGTCCTCACGGGTTGAACACTGAAGCTTTCTTT CASSPHGLNTEAFF
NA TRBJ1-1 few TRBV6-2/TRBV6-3 TGTGCCAGCAGTTACTCTCGAGCCGATCCCGAAGCTTTCTTT CASSYSRADPEAFF
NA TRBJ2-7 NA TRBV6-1 TGTGCCAGCAGTGAAAGGGGGGCGACCTACGAGCAGTACTTC CASSERGATYEQYF
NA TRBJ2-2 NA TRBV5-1 TGCGCCAGCAGCTTGGAGGGACGGAAGATCACCGGGGAGCTGTTTTTT CASSLEGRKITGELFF
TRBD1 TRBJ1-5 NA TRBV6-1 TGTGCCAGCAGTGAATTGGACAGGGATAGCAATCAGCCCCAGCATTTT CASSELDRDSNQPQHF
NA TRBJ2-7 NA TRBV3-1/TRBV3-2 TGTGCCAGCAGCCGGAGCAGGGGCGAGCAGTACTTC CASSRSRGEQYF
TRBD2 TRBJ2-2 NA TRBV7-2 TGTGCCAGCAGCTTAGGCTCGGGGGGGCCGGCCGAGCTGTTTTTT CASSLGSGGPAELFF
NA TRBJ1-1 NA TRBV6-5 TGTGCCAGCAGTTTCCGGACGGACACTGAAGCTTTCTTT CASSFRTDTEAFF
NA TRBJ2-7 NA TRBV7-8 TGTGCCAGCAGCTTAGACTTGTCGACCTACGAGCAGTACTTC CASSLDLSTYEQYF
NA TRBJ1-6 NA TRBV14 TGTGCCAGCAGCCAATCTTTAGGGTCACCCCTCCACTTT CASSQSLGSPLHF
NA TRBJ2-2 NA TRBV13 TGTGCCAGCAGCTTAGAACCAGCCGGGGGCACCGGGGAGCTGTTTTTT CASSLEPAGGTGELFF
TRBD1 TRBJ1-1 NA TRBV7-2 TGTGCCAGCAGCCCAGCACAGGGGAGAACTGAAGCTTTCTTT CASSPAQGRTEAFF
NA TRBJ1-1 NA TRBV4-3 TGCGCCAGCAGCCAAGACCCGGGAAAAGAAGCTTTCTTT CASSQDPGKEAFF
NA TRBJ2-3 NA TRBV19 TGTGCCAGTAGTATCGAGTCAGACACAGATACGCAGTATTTT CASSIESDTDTQYF
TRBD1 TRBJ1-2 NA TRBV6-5 TGTGCCAGCAGTCCGGACAGGGGCTATGGCTACACCTTC CASSPDRGYGYTF
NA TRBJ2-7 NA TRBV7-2 TGTGCCAGCAGCTCCCATTACGAGCAGTACTTC CASSSHYEQYF
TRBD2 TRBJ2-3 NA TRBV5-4 TGTGCCAGCAGCTTGCGGCTAGCGGGGGCCAGGGATACGCAGTATTTT CASSLRLAGARDTQYF
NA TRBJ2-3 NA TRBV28 TGTGCCAGCAGGCTAGGGGGTGGGGGCACAGATACGCAGTATTTT CASRLGGGGTDTQYF
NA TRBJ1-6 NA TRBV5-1 TGCGCCAGCAGCGACGGACTGCTACTCTCACCCCTCCACTTT CASSDGLLLSPLHF
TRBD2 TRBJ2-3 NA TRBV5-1 TGCGCCAGCAGCTCGGCCAAATTCCAGGGAGGGAAAGATACGCAGTATTTT CASSSAKFQGGKDTQYF
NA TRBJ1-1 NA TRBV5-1 TGCGCCAGCAGCTTGGGCGGGACCACTGAAGCTTTCTTT CASSLGGTTEAFF
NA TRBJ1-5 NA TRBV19 TGTGCCAGTAGTATAGACGGGGCGGGTCAGCCCCAGCATTTT CASSIDGAGQPQHF
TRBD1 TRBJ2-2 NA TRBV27 TGTGCCAGCAGCTTAGGACAGGCCGCCGGGGAGCTGTTTTTT CASSLGQAAGELFF
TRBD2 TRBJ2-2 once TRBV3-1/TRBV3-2 TGTGCCAGCAGTCGTACCAATAGCGGGACGAGGACCGGGGAGCTGTTTTTT CASSRTNSGTRTGELFF
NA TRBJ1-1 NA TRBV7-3 TGTGCCAGCAGCTATGTCTACCGGACTGAAGCTTTCTTT CASSYVYRTEAFF
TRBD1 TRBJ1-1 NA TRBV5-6 TGTGCCAGCAGCTTGGCCGGACAGGGGGTTCGGACTGAAGCTTTCTTT CASSLAGQGVRTEAFF
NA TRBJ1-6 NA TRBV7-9 TGTGCCACGGGACCGCTTAATTCACCCCTCCACTTT CATGPLNSPLHF
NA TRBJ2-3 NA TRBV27 TGTGCCAGCAGCGTCTCCAGGGGTAGCACAGATACGCAGTATTTT CASSVSRGSTDTQYF
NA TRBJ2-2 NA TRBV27 TGTGCCAGCAGTTCGTTCCCCGGGGAGCTGTTTTTT CASSSFPGELFF
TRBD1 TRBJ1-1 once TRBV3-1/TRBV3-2 TGTGCCAGCAGCTTTGTACAGGGGAGGGTCACTGAAGCTTTCTTT CASSFVQGRVTEAFF
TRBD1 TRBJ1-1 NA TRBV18 TGTGCCAGCTCACCAAGGGGACAGGGCGTTAACACTGAAGCTTTCTTT CASSPRGQGVNTEAFF
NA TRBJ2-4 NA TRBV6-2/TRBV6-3 TGTGCCAGCAGTTCTATGAGGACAGATCTAGCCAAAAACATTCAGTACTTC CASSSMRTDLAKNIQYF
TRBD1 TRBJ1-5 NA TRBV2 TGTGCCAGCAGGGACGACAGGGGGTTTCATCAGCCCCAGCATTTT CASRDDRGFHQPQHF
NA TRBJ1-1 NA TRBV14 TGTGCCAGCAGCCCCCTGGACGGCGGCAGGGCTGAAGCTTTCTTT CASSPLDGGRAEAFF
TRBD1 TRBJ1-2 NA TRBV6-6 TGTGCCAGCAGTCCCGCCCTTCCGCGACAGGGTAACTATGGCTACACCTTC CASSPALPRQGNYGYTF
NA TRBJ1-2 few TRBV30 TGTGCCTGGAGTGTATATGGGGGGATTAACTATGGCTACACCTTC CAWSVYGGINYGYTF
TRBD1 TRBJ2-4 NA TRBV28 TGTGCCAGCAGTTCCACAGGGGGCGGCAAAAACATTCAGTACTTC CASSSTGGGKNIQYF
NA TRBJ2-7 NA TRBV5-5 TGTGCCAGCAGCTTGGGATTGAACGAGCAGTACTTC CASSLGLNEQYF
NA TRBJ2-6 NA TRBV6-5 TGTGCCAGCAGGACAGGAGGGTCTGGGGCCAACGTCCTGACTTTC CASRTGGSGANVLTF
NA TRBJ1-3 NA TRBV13 TGTGCCAGCAGGAGGGTTGACGGAAACACCATATATTTT CASRRVDGNTIYF
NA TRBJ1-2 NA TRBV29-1 TGCAGCGTTGTAACTGAGAACAACTATGGCTACACCTTC CSVVTENNYGYTF